The 3 T cell receptor beta chains listed next were all sequenced from one sample in a study of beta chain features in type 1 diabetes. The entirety of the isolated RNA underwent reverse transcription, so expressed TCRB transcripts were sequenced. Using immunoSEQ multiplex PCR, the repertoire was profiled, and TCRdb retains in-frame clones only, with some absent. There are hundreds of thousands of clones in the sample; about 32% occur only once, and 0.065% lies in the top ten. The sample consisted of naive CD4+ T cells from blood. These receptors were taken from a man aged 18 to 35 in good health.

The V and J genes are TRBV27 and TRBJ1-1, with unresolved D. The CDR3 spans 15 residues. V was cut by 0 bases and J by 3 bases, with 11 bases left in between. Germline CDR1 MNHEY, CDR2 SMNVEV (reference sequence). In nucleotides, the CDR3 is TGTGCCAGCAGTTTATCGACACGTGGGGACACTGAAGCTTTCTTT. It yields the protein CASSLSTRGDTEAFF.

The rearrangement uses TRBV7-2 and TRBJ2-7; 13 nucleotides align to TRBD2. CDR3 length: 16 amino acids. CDR1 is SGHTA and CDR2 is FQGNSA in the germline V gene. The ends lost 6 bases at V and 6 bases at J; junction bases unmatched: 11. Here the CDR3 DNA reads TGTGCCAGCAGTCGGACTAGCGGGAGTCGAGGGCTCGAGCAGTACTTC. Amino acid sequence: CASSRTSGSRGLEQYF.

V is TRBV5-1 and J is TRBJ2-1, with D maybe TRBD1 (6 bases). Germline values: CDR1 SGHRS, CDR2 YFSETQ. Trimming stripped 0 bases from V and 6 bases from J, with 7 bases between. This CDR3 has 13 residues. CDR3 nucleotide sequence: TGCGCCAGCAGCTTGGGGACAGTCAATGAGCAGTTCTTC. Translating gives CASSLGTVNEQFF.